The rows below give T cell receptor beta chains drawn from one sample of a study of T cells in Graves' hyperthyroidism and ophthalmopathy. TCRdb fed the multiplex PCR reads into MiXCR, producing one record per CDR3 protein. Of around 290,000 distinct CDR3 sequences listed, about a sixth were seen once; the top ten hold approximately 60%. The sequenced material came from blood. The source of these receptors is a woman aged 55-69 years with Graves' ophthalmopathy. CDR3s include the opening cysteine and the closing phenylalanine or tryptophan. The D gene is left open where the match is weak. The size field is filled for only some rows; it gives once, few, many or a size class.

size,J,V,D,DNA,CDR3
many,TRBJ2-7,TRBV18,TRBD2,TGTGCCAGCTCACCGGGACTAGCGGGTAAGCTGGAGCAGTACTTC,CASSPGLAGKLEQYF
.,TRBJ1-5,TRBV18,.,TGTGCCAGCTCCACGACCGGGGGCGGCCAGCCCCAGCATTTT,CASSTTGGGQPQHF
many,TRBJ2-3,TRBV3-1,.,TGTGCCAGCAGCCAGATGCTGACGGATACGCAGTATTTT,CASSQMLTDTQYF
many,TRBJ1-5,TRBV7-2,.,TGTGCCAGCAGCCCCTGGGGGGATCAGCCCCAGCATTTT,CASSPWGDQPQHF
.,TRBJ2-1,TRBV27,TRBD1,TGTGCCAGCAGTTCCAGCGGGACAGGGGAAGGAGTTTACAATGAGCAGTTCTTC,CASSSSGTGEGVYNEQFF
many,TRBJ1-5,TRBV15,.,TGTGCCACCAGCAAAGACCTCAATCAGCCCCAGCATTTT,CATSKDLNQPQHF
.,TRBJ2-3,TRBV7-2,TRBD1,TGTACCAGCAGCTCGATCGGGTTAGGGGGCGCACCGGATACGCAGTATTTT,CTSSSIGLGGAPDTQYF
.,TRBJ1-5,TRBV30,.,TGTGCCTGGAATCAGGATAGCAATCAGCCCCAGCATTTT,CAWNQDSNQPQHF
many,TRBJ1-5,TRBV2,.,TGTGCCAGCGGCCCGATGCCTTGGGATCAGCCCCAGCATTTT,CASGPMPWDQPQHF
many,TRBJ2-2,TRBV11-2,.,TGTGCCAGCAGCTGGGCCGGGCCCCTCACCGGGGAGCTGTTTTTT,CASSWAGPLTGELFF
.,TRBJ1-2,TRBV10-1,.,TGCGCCAGCAGTGAGTCGAGGCCCTCCGCAGGACAAAACTATGGCTACACCTTC,CASSESRPSAGQNYGYTF
.,TRBJ1-1,TRBV9,.,TGTGCCAGCAGCTTGGGGGGAACCCTCGTGTTGGACACTGAAGCTTTCTTT,CASSLGGTLVLDTEAFF
few,TRBJ2-3,TRBV5-6,TRBD1,TGTGCCAGCAGCTCATTCCGGGACAGGGAGGTATCAGATACGCAGTATTTT,CASSSFRDREVSDTQYF
many,TRBJ1-2,TRBV29-1,.,TGCAGCGTTGACCCACAAGGAGCTAACTATGGCTACACCTTC,CSVDPQGANYGYTF
many,TRBJ1-4,TRBV6-1,.,TGTGCCTCACGATCAGGGCAAGGTGAAAAACTGTTTTTT,CASRSGQGEKLFF
.,TRBJ2-5,TRBV5-6,TRBD2,TGTGCCAGCAGCTTTCGAAGCGGGAGGACCCAAGAGACCCAGTACTTC,CASSFRSGRTQETQYF
many,TRBJ2-7,TRBV5-6,.,TGTGCCAGCAGCTTGGTATACCCCCTCGGAAAAGGGGGCTACGAGCAGTACTTC,CASSLVYPLGKGGYEQYF
many,TRBJ2-7,TRBV27,.,TGTGCCAGCAGTTTATACGACAGGACCAACTACGAGCAGTACTTC,CASSLYDRTNYEQYF
many,TRBJ2-1,TRBV28,TRBD2,TGTGCCAGCAGTCGTCTGGGACTACCTAACTACAATGAGCAGTTCTTC,CASSRLGLPNYNEQFF
few,TRBJ1-1,TRBV7-2,.,TGTGCCAGCAGCTTAATGGCAGGGGCTATGAACACTGAAGCTTTCTTT,CASSLMAGAMNTEAFF
.,TRBJ2-1,TRBV7-2,TRBD2,TGTGCCAGCAGCTTAGTGGCTAGCGGGAGCTCCTACAATGAGCAGTTCTTC,CASSLVASGSSYNEQFF
many,TRBJ1-1,TRBV6-1,TRBD1,TGTGCCAGCAGTAGAAATCAGGGGGCCACTGAAGCTTTCTTT,CASSRNQGATEAFF
few,TRBJ1-6,TRBV20-1,.,TGCAGTGCTAGAAGTAGGGGGGGAGCTTCACCCCTCCACTTT,CSARSRGGASPLHF
.,TRBJ2-1,TRBV18,TRBD2,TGTGCCAGCTCAGAAAGTAGCGGGAGCTACAATGAGCAGTTCTTC,CASSESSGSYNEQFF
many,TRBJ2-6,TRBV28,TRBD2,TGTGCCAGCAGTTTAGCAGCGGGAGGGAGCACTGGGGCCAACGTCCTGACTTTC,CASSLAAGGSTGANVLTF
few,TRBJ2-4,TRBV19,.,TGTGCCAGTAGTACCTCAGGGCCCAAAAACATTCAGTACTTC,CASSTSGPKNIQYF
many,TRBJ2-3,TRBV20-1,.,TGCAGTGCAATAAAGCCGGCGGGCACAGATACGCAGTATTTT,CSAIKPAGTDTQYF
.,TRBJ2-7,TRBV18,.,TGTGCCAGCTCACCACCGGGCAGATCCTACGAGCAGTACTTC,CASSPPGRSYEQYF
many,TRBJ1-4,TRBV28,.,TGTGCCAGCAGCATACGGGACTTGGGGAATGAAAAACTGTTTTTT,CASSIRDLGNEKLFF
.,TRBJ2-5,TRBV5-1,.,TGCGCCAGCAGCTTTAGGCAAGAGACCCAGTACTTC,CASSFRQETQYF
few,TRBJ2-3,TRBV9,.,TGTGCCAGCAGCGTAGGGGTCGTGGCTAGAACAAAGGAAGATACGCAGTATTTT,CASSVGVVARTKEDTQYF
.,TRBJ2-3,TRBV7-6,TRBD1,TGTGCCAGCAGCGGTCACCGGGACAGGGGTTACACAGATACGCAGTATTTT,CASSGHRDRGYTDTQYF
many,TRBJ1-2,TRBV20-1,.,TGCAGTGCTAGAGCCGACATGCTCTATGGCTACACCTTC,CSARADMLYGYTF
many,TRBJ1-1,TRBV11-2,.,TGTGCCAGCAGCTTAGTTGGTCAAAAAGCTTTCTTT,CASSLVGQKAFF
few,TRBJ2-1,TRBV4-3,.,TGCGCCAGCAGCCGAGTACAAACAGGGTTTAGGGTAGGACGCAACAATGAGCAGTTCTTC,CASSRVQTGFRVGRNNEQFF
.,TRBJ2-5,TRBV27,.,TGTGCCAGCAGCATCCGGACCCGACCGGAGACCCAGTACTTC,CASSIRTRPETQYF
many,TRBJ2-3,TRBV5-1,.,TGCGCCAGCAGCTTGGCCGGGGTCTCCACAGATACGCAGTATTTT,CASSLAGVSTDTQYF
many,TRBJ1-1,TRBV6-1,.,TGTGCCAGCACCCTCCTGGGGGAATCTGAAGCTTTCTTT,CASTLLGESEAFF
.,TRBJ2-2,TRBV20-1,TRBD1,TGCAGTGCTACTCCATCAGGGGGCGTCACCGGGGAGCTGTTTTTT,CSATPSGGVTGELFF
many,TRBJ2-1,TRBV3-1,.,TGTGCCAGCAGCCAAGTCGTGCCTTACAATGAGCAGTTCTTC,CASSQVVPYNEQFF
many,TRBJ2-3,TRBV13,.,TGTGCCAGCAGCTCTGCGCTGGCGGCGCGCACAGATACGCAGTATTTT,CASSSALAARTDTQYF
many,TRBJ2-7,TRBV27,.,TGTGCCAGCAGAACCGGGACAAGCGAGCAGTACTTC,CASRTGTSEQYF
many,TRBJ2-5,TRBV7-2,.,TGTGCCAGCAGCTTAGAGAGCCGTCAGACCCAGTACTTC,CASSLESRQTQYF
many,TRBJ1-1,TRBV24-1,.,TGTGCCACCACCGAGCGCCGGGACCCTAGGCAAAGCACTGAAGCTTTCTTT,CATTERRDPRQSTEAFF
many,TRBJ1-2,TRBV3-1,.,TGTGCCAGCAGCCAAGTAGGGGAGCATGGCTACACCTTC,CASSQVGEHGYTF